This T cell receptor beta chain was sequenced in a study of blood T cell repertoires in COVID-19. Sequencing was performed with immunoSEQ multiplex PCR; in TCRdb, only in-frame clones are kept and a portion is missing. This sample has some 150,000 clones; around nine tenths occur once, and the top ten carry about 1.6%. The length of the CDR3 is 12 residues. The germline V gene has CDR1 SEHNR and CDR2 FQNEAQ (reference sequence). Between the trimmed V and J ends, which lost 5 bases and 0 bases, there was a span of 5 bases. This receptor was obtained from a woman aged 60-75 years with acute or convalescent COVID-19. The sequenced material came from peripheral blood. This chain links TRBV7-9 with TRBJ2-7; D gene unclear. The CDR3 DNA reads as TGTGCCAGCAGCCGTAGCTCCTACGAGCAGTACTTC. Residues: CASSRSSYEQYF.